These 20 T cell receptor beta chains share one sample of origin, sequenced in a study of spatial heterogeneity in lung cancer. Time point defined: blood at routine non-recurrence follow-up after resection. TCRdb itself ran the 5' RACE reads through MiXCR, one entry per CDR3 protein. Counted here are roughly 99,000 distinct CDR3 sequences, just under 20% occurring once; the ten biggest clones make up about a fifth. The sample here was PBMCs, taken at follow-up. These receptors were obtained from a male donor with early-stage non-small cell lung cancer.

There are many counts of this clonotype. The rearrangement links TRBV7-3 to TRBJ2-2; D possibly corresponds to TRBD2 (5 bases). The V end lost 1 base, the J end lost 7 bases, and 13 bases lay between the germline ends. CDR3 length equals 15 residues. Germline assignment: CDR1 SGHTA and CDR2 FQGTGA. Here the CDR3 reads CASSLSSASYGELFF. The CDR3 DNA is TGTGCCAGCAGCTTAAGTTCGGCTAGCTACGGGGAGCTGTTTTTT.

This clonotype was seen ten or more times. For the CDR3, the DNA is TGTGCCAGCAGTCAGAAAGCCCTAGGAGGTAGCCAGTTCTTC. It translates to CASSQKALGGSQFF. The gene calls are TRBV7-9 and TRBJ2-1; a weak D match, TRBD2 (5 bases). Trimming took off 6 bases at V and 13 bases at J, with 22 bases between the two ends. This CDR3 comprises 14 residues. CDR1 SEHNR and CDR2 FQNEAQ come from the germline V gene (reference sequence).

The gene calls are TRBV19 and TRBJ2-3; D ambiguous. CDR3 length: 11 residues. Germline V CDR1 and CDR2: LNHDA, SQIVND (reference sequence). V gave up 5 bases and J gave up 5 bases, with 5 bases separating them. CDR3 DNA: TGTGCCAGTAGTTCCCGAGATACGCAGTATTTT. Amino acids: CASSSRDTQYF.

This chain joins TRBV9 and TRBJ1-3; D is unresolved. The CDR3 is 14 amino acids. In germline, CDR1 is SGDLS, CDR2 YYNGEE. V lost 0 bases and J lost 0, with 4 bases in between. The CDR3 sequence is CASSVGRSGNTIYF. CDR3 nucleotides: TGTGCCAGCAGCGTAGGCCGCTCTGGAAACACCATATATTTT.

V and J are TRBV5-1 and TRBJ1-2; D is ambiguous. The CDR3 extends over 14 amino acids. Per germline, CDR1 SGHRS and CDR2 YFSETQ. V was shortened by 5 bases and J by 1 base, with 12 bases between the two germline ends. The CDR3 sequence is CASREDSFNYGYTF. CDR3 bases: TGCGCCAGCAGGGAGGACTCATTTAACTATGGCTACACCTTC.

The chain carries TRBV5-1 and TRBJ2-3, with a possible D match to TRBD2 (6 bases). Germline V lookup: CDR1 SGHRS, CDR2 YFSETQ. Trimming removed 6 bases from V and 1 base from J, with 18 bases in between. The CDR3 is 16 residues long. The DNA of the CDR3 is TGCGCCAGCACCGTGGGTCGAGCTAGCGGCACAGATACGCAGTATTTT. Its protein product is CASTVGRASGTDTQYF.

This clonotype appeared a few times. V is TRBV24-1 and J is TRBJ1-2; possible D gene TRBD1, 5 bases. CDR3 length: 15 residues. Trimming took off 2 bases at V and 6 bases at J, with 15 bases between the two ends. CDR1 is KGHDR, CDR2 SFDVKD, per germline. CDR3 loop: CATSDSRGTADGYTF. In DNA form, the CDR3 reads TGTGCCACCAGTGATTCCCGGGGGACGGCAGATGGCTACACCTTC.

This clonotype came up a few times. The chain carries TRBV4-2 and TRBJ1-2; TRBD1 aligns across 11 bases. The germline V gene encodes CDR1 LGHNA and CDR2 YNFKEQ. This CDR3 spans 16 amino acids. After removal of 0 bases from V and 3 bases from J, the junction contained 3 bases not matched to a gene. The DNA for the CDR3 is TGTGCCAGCAGCCAAGATAGGGGACAGGGGGACTATGGCTACACCTTC. It is translated as CASSQDRGQGDYGYTF.

This chain joins TRBV5-1 and TRBJ1-2; D uncertain. The CDR3 has 12 residues. Germline V gene sequence: CDR1 SGHRS, CDR2 YFSETQ. The V end lost 0 bases, the J end lost 5 bases, and 5 bases lay between the germline ends. The CDR3 region is CASSLERYGYTF. The CDR3 DNA reads TGCGCCAGCAGCTTGGAACGGTATGGCTACACCTTC. The full variable domain, with the rest looked up from reference TRBV5-1 and TRBJ1-2, is KAGVTQTPRYLIKTRGQQVTLSCSPISGHRSVSWYQQTPGQGLQFLFEYFSETQRNKGNFPGRFSGRQFSNSRSEMNVSTLELGDSALYLCASSLERYGYTFGSGTRLTVV.

V usage is TRBV5-1 and J usage is TRBJ2-4, with D possibly TRBD1 on 5 matching bases. Looked up from germline, CDR1 is SGHRS and CDR2 is YFSETQ. V shed 4 bases and J shed 5 bases, with 16 bases lying between them. The CDR3 spans 15 residues. CDR3 amino acids: CASSIVTGAENIQYF. CDR3 coding DNA: TGCGCCAGCAGCATAGTTACTGGGGCCGAAAACATTCAGTACTTC.

This rearrangement joins TRBV20-1 to TRBJ2-4, with TRBD2 identical over 10 bases. This CDR3 contains 20 residues. CDR1 is DFQATT, CDR2 SNEGSKA, per germline (reference sequence). After removal of 5 bases from V and 1 base from J, the junction contained 20 bases not matched to a gene. CDR3 protein: CSARGLGAGGPISAKNIQYF. The DNA for the CDR3 is TGCAGTGCTCGCGGACTTGGAGCGGGGGGGCCAATAAGTGCCAAAAACATTCAGTACTTC.

This chain connects TRBV3-1 to TRBJ2-2; D remains ambiguous. The length of the CDR3 is 13 residues. Germline CDR1 reads LGHDT; CDR2 reads YNNKEL (reference sequence). The V and J ends lost 0 bases and 7 bases respectively, with 6 bases between them. CDR3 loop: CASSQDGYGELFF. The CDR3 DNA reads as TGTGCCAGCAGCCAAGATGGTTACGGGGAGCTGTTTTTT. Full variable domain (rest looked up from reference TRBV3-1 and TRBJ2-2): DTAVSQTPKYLVTQMGNDKSIKCEQNLGHDTMYWYKQDSKKFLKIMFSYNNKELIINETVPNRFSPKSPDKAHLNLHINSLELGDSAVYFCASSQDGYGELFFGEGSRLTVL.

The gene calls are TRBV6-2 or TRBV6-3 and TRBJ1-6; possible D gene TRBD1, 5 bases. V dropped 2 bases and J dropped 7 bases, with 12 bases sitting between them. The CDR3 is made up of 15 amino acids. CDR1 and CDR2 (germline): MNHEY, SVGEGT. The CDR3 here is CASSYQAGNNSPLHF. The CDR3 region has the DNA TGTGCCAGCAGTTACCAGGCAGGGAACAATTCACCCCTCCACTTT.

In this sample, this clonotype turned up a few times. This chain joins TRBV6-2 or TRBV6-3 and TRBJ1-5; D uncertain. Trimming took 6 bases from V and 4 from J, leaving 10 bases between them. This CDR3 has 13 residues. CDR1 MNHEY and CDR2 SVGEGT come from the germline V gene. The CDR3 DNA sequence: TGTGCCAGCAGCTACGGCCCTAATCAGCCCCAGCATTTT. Translating gives CASSYGPNQPQHF.

The V and J genes are TRBV10-3 and TRBJ1-1, with 8 bases fitting TRBD1. Germline V lookup: CDR1 ENHRY, CDR2 SYGVKD. The CDR3 has 13 residues. The V gene end was trimmed by 6 bases and the J gene end by 5 bases; junction bases not matched to a gene: 5. The CDR3: CAIRIQGETEAFF. The CDR3 DNA follows: TGTGCCATCAGAATACAGGGGGAGACTGAAGCTTTCTTT.

Notes on this clonotype: This could be a read error, since a much larger clone is one nucleotide away. This rearrangement joins TRBV12-3 or TRBV12-4 to TRBJ1-5; D perhaps matches TRBD1 (6 bases). The CDR3 length is 16 residues. The CDR3: CANSQRRGGWDQPQHF. DNA of the CDR3: TGTGCCAACAGTCAGCGTAGAGGGGGGTGGGATCAGCCCCAGCATTTT.

This chain uses TRBV7-2 with TRBJ1-4, with no clear D. Trimming took off 5 bases at V and 4 bases at J, with 8 bases between the two ends. Germline loops: CDR1 SGHTA, CDR2 FQGNSA. This CDR3 has 13 residues. This chain's CDR3 is CASSPDLNEKLFF. The CDR3 DNA is TGTGCCAGCAGCCCAGACCTTAATGAAAAACTGTTTTTT.

V is TRBV12-3 or TRBV12-4 and J is TRBJ1-1; TRBD1 aligns across 8 bases. V shed 5 bases and J 5 bases; nucleotides not matched to a gene: 7. This CDR3 region has 14 residues. CDR3 in amino acids: CASSPRTGKTEAFF. CDR3 bases: TGTGCCAGCAGTCCCCGGACAGGGAAGACTGAAGCTTTCTTT.

The sample holds a few counts of this clonotype. The rearrangement uses TRBV5-1 and TRBJ2-5; possible D gene TRBD1, 6 bases. Trimming took off 1 base at V and 5 bases at J, with 12 bases between the two ends. This CDR3 has 14 amino acids. Germline V gene lookup returns CDR1 SGHRS and CDR2 YFSETQ. CDR3 region: CASSLRGNTETQYF. CDR3 nucleotides: TGCGCCAGCAGCTTGAGGGGGAACACGGAGACCCAGTACTTC.

The sample holds a few counts of this clonotype. This sequence joins TRBV2 and TRBJ1-5; the D gene is possibly TRBD1 (6 bases). The CDR3 is 13 residues long. The germline V gene has CDR1 SNHLY and CDR2 FYNNEI. V was pared by 8 bases and J by 6 bases, with 14 bases between. The CDR3 DNA reads as TGTGCCAGCTGTACGAGGGGGAGTCAGCCCCAGCATTTT. Translation gives CASCTRGSQPQHF.